The T cell receptor (beta chain) described here comes from a study of blood T cells in healthy people across ages. Findings and caveats of the study: Fewer expanded clones and more diversity marked long-lived versus aged donors.

Turning to this clonotype: Its antigen remains unknown.

CDR1 and CDR2 from the germline V gene are LGHDT and YNNKEL (reference sequence). V lost 0 bases to trimming and J lost 4 bases, with 10 bases between them. The CDR3 contains 16 residues. The use of a sample-barcoded 5' primer and a J-beta primer mix characterized a second PCR of roughly 6 to 11 cycles. TCRdb used MiXCR to reprocess the 5' RACE reads, holding one entry per CDR3 protein. The repertoire holds some 1.5 million distinct CDR3 sequences, with roughly 28% as singletons. This chain links TRBV3-1 with TRBJ2-6; D uncertain. This clonotype originated in a woman in her 30s in good health. Sequences were obtained from blood. The CDR3 DNA is TGTGCCAGCAGCCAAGATCTTGTGCCCGGGGCCAACGTCCTGACTTTC. Amino acid sequence: CASSQDLVPGANVLTF. The whole variable domain, filled in from reference TRBV3-1 and TRBJ2-6, reads DTAVSQTPKYLVTQMGNDKSIKCEQNLGHDTMYWYKQDSKKFLKIMFSYNNKELIINETVPNRFSPKSPDKAHLNLHINSLELGDSAVYFCASSQDLVPGANVLTFGAGSRLTVL.